The rows below give T cell receptor beta chains drawn from one sample of a study of radiation and T cells in renal cell carcinoma. Profiled with immunoSEQ multiplex PCR; TCRdb holds only in-frame clones, not every one. The data show 100,000 to 150,000 clones, with 81% seen just once and roughly 5% held by the top ten. Here the sequenced sample was blood, taken from a patient whose treatment included radiotherapy and nephrectomy. Receptors originate from a man aged 50 to 59 with renal cell carcinoma. Each CDR3 is given with its conserved first and last residue. D genes are given only for firm matches. Expanded clones are given a class, and other clones once, few, many or no size at all.

D	size	J	V	length	CDR3	DNA
TRBD1	.	TRBJ2-3	TRBV18	15	CASSPGQGLSDTQYF	TGTGCCAGCTCACCGGGACAGGGTCTGTCCGATACGCAGTATTTT
.	.	TRBJ1-3	TRBV7-9	16	CASSGGSGYIGNTIYF	TGTGCCAGCAGCGGGGGTTCAGGGTATATTGGAAACACCATATATTTT
.	.	TRBJ1-3	TRBV9	16	CASSVQGQGTGNTIYF	TGTGCCAGCAGCGTACAAGGGCAGGGCACTGGAAACACCATATATTTT
TRBD1	.	TRBJ2-5	TRBV4-3	15	CASSQGTGPEETQYF	TGCGCCAGCAGCCAAGGGACAGGGCCCGAAGAGACCCAGTACTTC
TRBD1	once	TRBJ2-5	TRBV28	14	CASRPTGTGETQYF	TGTGCCAGCAGGCCAACCGGGACAGGGGAGACCCAGTACTTC
TRBD2	.	TRBJ2-1	TRBV19	17	CASSIIPSGTPYNEQFF	TGTGCCAGTAGTATTATCCCTAGCGGGACTCCATACAATGAGCAGTTCTTC
.	.	TRBJ2-7	TRBV10-1	13	CASSAVAGYEQYF	TGCGCCAGCAGTGCCGTAGCAGGCTACGAGCAGTACTTC
TRBD1	.	TRBJ1-2	TRBV2	13	CASSDRGMYGYTF	TGTGCCAGCAGTGACAGGGGGATGTATGGCTACACCTTC
.	.	TRBJ1-1	TRBV27	13	CASSLQRNTEAFF	TGTGCCAGCAGTTTACAGAGGAACACTGAAGCTTTCTTT
TRBD2	once	TRBJ2-1	TRBV19	16	CASTGGDSRGYNEQFF	TGTGCCAGTACCGGGGGGGACTCCCGAGGGTACAATGAGCAGTTCTTC
.	.	TRBJ1-3	TRBV21-1	15	CASIRQPYSGNTIYF	TGTGCCAGCATACGACAGCCGTACTCTGGAAACACCATATATTTT
TRBD1	.	TRBJ2-2	TRBV10-3	15	CAVSGPGQGLGELFF	TGTGCCGTTTCAGGACCGGGACAGGGGCTCGGGGAGCTGTTTTTT
.	.	TRBJ1-2	TRBV7-8	15	CASSPNQKGTGGYTF	TGTGCCAGCAGCCCGAACCAGAAAGGGACTGGAGGCTACACCTTC
.	.	TRBJ2-7	TRBV5-1	14	CASSLDGWAGEQYF	TGCGCCAGCAGCTTGGATGGCTGGGCGGGAGAGCAGTACTTC
.	few	TRBJ1-2	TRBV5-6	13	CASSQEDRYGYTF	TGTGCCAGCAGCCAGGAGGACCGCTATGGCTACACCTTC
.	.	TRBJ2-2	TRBV28	13	CASSLDGTGELFF	TGTGCCAGCAGTTTGGATGGGACCGGGGAGCTGTTTTTT
.	.	TRBJ1-1	TRBV7-8	12	CASSYTGNGAFF	TGTGCCAGCAGTTATACCGGGAACGGAGCTTTCTTT
TRBD1	.	TRBJ1-4	TRBV4-1	17	CASSQELDRAINEKLFF	TGCGCCAGCAGCCAAGAATTGGACAGGGCAATTAATGAAAAACTGTTTTTT
TRBD2	.	TRBJ2-1	TRBV18	17	CASSLTSGRASYNEQFF	TGTGCCAGCTCATTAACTAGCGGGAGGGCCTCCTACAATGAGCAGTTCTTC
.	.	TRBJ1-6	TRBV21-1	18	CASSKVKGTGQYNSPLHF	TGTGCCAGCAGCAAAGTAAAGGGGACAGGGCAATATAATTCACCCCTCCACTTT
.	.	TRBJ1-1	TRBV5-4	12	CASSFDSTEAFF	TGTGCCAGCAGCTTTGACAGCACTGAAGCTTTCTTT
.	.	TRBJ2-3	TRBV9	13	CASSGPLADTQYF	TGTGCCAGCAGCGGACCTCTCGCAGATACGCAGTATTTT
.	.	TRBJ2-4	TRBV13	14	CASKASLAKNIQYF	TGTGCCAGCAAAGCGAGTCTAGCCAAAAACATTCAGTACTTC
.	once	TRBJ2-3	TRBV2	14	CASRTTGHLNTQYF	TGTGCCAGCAGGACTACGGGACACTTAAACACGCAGTATTTT
TRBD2	.	TRBJ2-1	TRBV6-6	16	CASSYVGREGADEQFF	TGTGCCAGCAGTTATGTTGGTCGGGAGGGCGCGGACGAGCAGTTCTTC
TRBD1	.	TRBJ2-3	TRBV29-1	15	CSGRQGARGTDTQYF	TGCAGCGGCAGACAGGGGGCGCGTGGCACAGATACGCAGTATTTT
TRBD1	.	TRBJ1-2	TRBV2	14	CASFRDRGYYGYTF	TGTGCCAGCTTCCGGGACAGGGGGTACTATGGCTACACCTTC
.	.	TRBJ1-1	TRBV28	11	CASSQSAVAFF	TGTGCCAGCAGCCAATCGGCCGTTGCTTTCTTT
TRBD2	.	TRBJ2-3	TRBV4-2	17	CASSQGSGGTSTDTQYF	TGTGCCAGCAGCCAAGGGAGCGGGGGGACTAGCACAGATACGCAGTATTTT
.	few	TRBJ1-2	TRBV18	15	CASSPSAQNNYGYTF	TGTGCCAGCTCACCATCGGCACAAAATAACTATGGCTACACCTTC
.	once	TRBJ2-4	TRBV18	14	CASSPSVSKNIQYF	TGTGCCAGCTCACCTTCCGTTTCCAAAAACATTCAGTACTTC
TRBD1	few	TRBJ1-1	TRBV27	14	CASSSRQGNTEAFF	TGTGCCAGCAGTTCCCGACAGGGGAACACTGAAGCTTTCTTT
.	.	TRBJ1-1	TRBV2	12	CASRGAGTEAFF	TGTGCCAGCAGGGGGGCGGGGACTGAAGCTTTCTTT
.	.	TRBJ2-3	TRBV20-1	11	CSARVRDTQYF	TGCAGTGCTAGAGTAAGAGATACGCAGTATTTT
.	.	TRBJ1-5	TRBV6-5	11	CASSYGGAQHF	TGTGCCAGCAGTTACGGAGGGGCCCAGCATTTT
.	.	TRBJ1-3	TRBV19	16	CASRIRDGGSGNTIYF	TGTGCCAGTAGGATCAGAGACGGGGGCTCTGGAAACACCATATATTTT
.	.	TRBJ2-3	TRBV7-9	14	CASRQTGGTDTQYF	TGTGCCAGCAGACAGACAGGAGGCACAGATACGCAGTATTTT
.	.	TRBJ1-1	TRBV30	13	CAWSRGGSAEAFF	TGTGCCTGGAGTCGCGGTGGGAGCGCTGAAGCTTTCTTT
.	.	TRBJ1-1	TRBV10-2	13	CASKVGRSTEAFF	TGCGCCAGCAAGGTGGGCAGATCCACTGAAGCTTTCTTT
.	.	TRBJ2-2	TRBV27	15	CASSSLEANTGELFF	TGTGCCAGCAGTTCTCTCGAGGCAAACACCGGGGAGCTGTTTTTT
TRBD1	.	TRBJ2-1	TRBV12-5	17	CASGPPSRGQIYNEQFF	TGTGCTAGTGGTCCACCCTCAAGGGGGCAAATCTACAATGAGCAGTTCTTC
TRBD1	once	TRBJ1-3	TRBV13	15	CASRPGQFSGNTIYF	TGTGCCAGCAGACCGGGACAGTTTTCTGGAAACACCATATATTTT
.	.	TRBJ1-3	TRBV11-2	16	CASSLDPNGPGNTIYF	TGTGCCAGCAGCTTAGATCCTAATGGGCCTGGAAACACCATATATTTT
.	.	TRBJ1-2	TRBV5-4	15	CASSSPTGSNYGYTF	TGTGCCAGCAGCTCCCCAACGGGGTCTAACTATGGCTACACCTTC
.	.	TRBJ1-5	TRBV27	15	CASSLFPRSGQPQHF	TGTGCCAGCAGTTTATTCCCCAGATCGGGTCAGCCCCAGCATTTT
.	.	TRBJ2-7	TRBV5-5	13	CASSLAAGGRQYF	TGTGCCAGCAGCTTGGCCGCGGGTGGGCGGCAGTACTTC
.	.	TRBJ2-7	TRBV19	13	CASSIGYRTEQYF	TGTGCCAGTAGTATAGGTTACAGGACCGAGCAGTACTTC
.	.	TRBJ2-7	TRBV9	14	CASSPRHTAYEQYF	TGTGCCAGCAGCCCTAGGCACACAGCCTACGAGCAGTACTTC
.	once	TRBJ1-2	TRBV5-6	11	CASSLVGGYTF	TGTGCCAGCAGCTTGGTTGGTGGCTACACCTTC
.	.	TRBJ1-4	TRBV18	16	CASSDLQGGVWEKLFF	TGTGCCAGCTCAGATCTACAGGGCGGAGTATGGGAAAAACTGTTTTTT
TRBD1	.	TRBJ1-2	TRBV7-2	16	CASSLRGGQGIGGYTF	TGTGCCAGCAGCCTTAGGGGGGGACAGGGGATTGGTGGCTACACCTTC
.	once	TRBJ2-7	TRBV5-6	14	CASENRGSYSEQYF	TGTGCCAGCGAAAACCGAGGCTCGTACAGCGAGCAGTACTTC
.	.	TRBJ2-2	TRBV4-3	16	CASSQDYRGFGGELFF	TGCGCCAGCAGCCAAGACTACCGGGGGTTCGGCGGGGAGCTGTTTTTT
TRBD2	.	TRBJ2-5	TRBV7-7	16	CASSLEETSGGETQYF	TGTGCTAGCAGCTTAGAAGAGACTAGCGGGGGGGAGACCCAGTACTTC
TRBD1	.	TRBJ2-7	TRBV7-2	15	CASSLASGQGYEQYF	TGTGCCAGCAGCTTAGCCTCGGGACAGGGCTACGAGCAGTACTTC
.	.	TRBJ2-7	TRBV19	13	CASSITLSYEQYF	TGTGCCAGTAGTATTACCCTCTCCTACGAGCAGTACTTC
.	.	TRBJ1-2	TRBV7-2	13	CASSSAAAYGYTF	TGTGCCAGCAGCTCCGCTGCGGCTTATGGCTACACCTTC